The source of this TCR beta chain is a study of blood T cell repertoires in COVID-19. Study-wide background: Sources were T cells, B-cell-depleted T cells, or PBMCs; the material itself was cDNA or gDNA.

Germline CDR1 reads SGHRS; CDR2 reads YFSETQ. CDR3 length: 14 residues. V lost 3 bases, J lost 7 bases, and 8 bases stayed unmatched. TCRdb keeps only in-frame clones here, not all; method: immunoSEQ multiplex PCR. The profile shows 150,000 to 200,000 clones, more than 75% of them singletons. Sequenced sample: peripheral blood. V and J are TRBV5-1 and TRBJ1-2; TRBD1 matches at 8 bases. This sequence originates from a man aged 40-50 years with acute or convalescent COVID-19. As DNA, the CDR3 is TGCGCCAGCAGCTACTGGACAGGGCAGAGTGGCTACACCTTC. Its protein is CASSYWTGQSGYTF.